This T cell receptor (beta chain) was captured by sequencing in a study of T cells after yellow fever vaccination. Study at large: With SMART-Seq v4 Ultra Low Input, the fractions containing low cell numbers were prepared. Regarding the study as a whole: Post-booster repertoires contained most primary-vaccination clones again (about 95% CD4, 85% to 90% CD8).

TCRdb reprocessed the 5' RACE reads with MiXCR, giving one entry per CDR3 protein. The repertoire holds about 120,000 distinct CDR3 sequences, with around 9.8% as singletons. The V gene lost 5 bases and the J gene lost 1 base, with 19 bases spanning the gap. Germline V CDR1 and CDR2: LGHNA, YNFKEQ. There are 17 residues in the CDR3. There are many counts of this clonotype. Its target is not known. This clonotype originated in a man aged 18 to 30 who received the YFV17D yellow fever vaccine. The sequencing here drew on CD8+ T cells sorted from PBMCs, taken on the day of the yellow fever booster vaccination. V and J are TRBV4-2 and TRBJ2-3; no definite D call. This CDR3 is CASSALESGPGTDTQYF. The CDR3 region has the DNA TGTGCCAGCAGCGCACTTGAAAGTGGACCCGGCACAGATACGCAGTATTTT.